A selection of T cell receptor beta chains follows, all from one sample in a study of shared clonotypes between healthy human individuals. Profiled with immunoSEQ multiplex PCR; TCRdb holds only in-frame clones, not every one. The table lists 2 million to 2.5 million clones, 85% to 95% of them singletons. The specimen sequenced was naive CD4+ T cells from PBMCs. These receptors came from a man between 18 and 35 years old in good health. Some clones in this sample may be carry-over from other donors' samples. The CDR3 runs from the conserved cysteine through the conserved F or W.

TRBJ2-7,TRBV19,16,CASSSRLAGRWYEQYF
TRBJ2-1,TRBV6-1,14,CASSQRAGVDEQFF
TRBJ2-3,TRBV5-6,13,CASSLGSTDTQYF
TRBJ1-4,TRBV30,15,CAWSPGGTVNEKLFF
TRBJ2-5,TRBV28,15,CASSLVPTGLKTQYF
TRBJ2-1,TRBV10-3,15,CAISEDPYSYNEQFF
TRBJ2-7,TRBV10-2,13,CASRAGAGNEQYF
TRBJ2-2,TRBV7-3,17,CASSPTSGRFTTGELFF
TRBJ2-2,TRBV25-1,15,CASSESGRYTGELFF
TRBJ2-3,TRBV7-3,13,CASSPGLTDTQYF
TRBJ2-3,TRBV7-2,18,CASSLGLAGAPGTDTQYF
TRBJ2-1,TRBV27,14,CASKVGRAPNEQFF
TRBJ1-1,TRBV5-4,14,CASSLTAVNTEAFF
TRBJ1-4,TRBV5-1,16,CASSRVGSETNEKLFF
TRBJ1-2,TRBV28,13,CASGRQPNYGYTF
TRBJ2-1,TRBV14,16,CASSYPSGRAPNEQFF
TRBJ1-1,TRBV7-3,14,CASSPGTGGTEAFF
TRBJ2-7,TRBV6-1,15,CASRVASGSAYEQYF
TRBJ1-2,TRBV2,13,CASSGDSRYGYTF
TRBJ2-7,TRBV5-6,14,CASSPGTNSYEQYF
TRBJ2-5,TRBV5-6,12,CASSHAGYEQYF
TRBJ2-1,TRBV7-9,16,CASSLAPSGSWDEQFF
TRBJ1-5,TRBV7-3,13,CASSPGQNQPQHF
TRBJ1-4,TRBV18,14,CASSPQGTNEKLFF
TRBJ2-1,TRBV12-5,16,CASGTSPAGAYNEQFF
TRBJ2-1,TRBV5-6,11,CASSFDNEQFF
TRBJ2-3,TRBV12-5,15,CASGLGSGTADTQYF
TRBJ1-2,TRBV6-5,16,CASSYSLTREYYGYTF
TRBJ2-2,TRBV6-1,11,CALRVGRELFF
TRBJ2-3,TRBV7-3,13,CASSPKTEDTQYF
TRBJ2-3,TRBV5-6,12,CASSMPEGSQYF
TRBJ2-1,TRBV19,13,CASRLNLLDEQFF
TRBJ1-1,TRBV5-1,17,CASSLTQGGRLNTEAFF
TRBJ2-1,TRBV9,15,CASSDRGLAHNEQFF
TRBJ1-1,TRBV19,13,CASSIRGDTEAFF
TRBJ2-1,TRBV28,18,CASSSTSGRTSSYNEQFF
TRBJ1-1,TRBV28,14,CASSLNPMNTEAFF
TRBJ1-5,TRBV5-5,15,CASSSIPGENQPQHF
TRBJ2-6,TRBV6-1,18,CASSDTGRVAPGANVLTF
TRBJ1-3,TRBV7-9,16,CASSDTTPLSGNTIYF
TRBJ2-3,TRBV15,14,CATSRTGGTDTQYF
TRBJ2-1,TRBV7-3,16,CASSRVAGSSYNEQFF
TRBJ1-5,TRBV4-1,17,CASSHQTNGLLAQPQHF
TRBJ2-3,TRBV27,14,CASSLGDRTDTQYF
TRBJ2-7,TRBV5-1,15,CASSLGAGATYEQYF
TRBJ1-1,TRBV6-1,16,CASSAWHRGRNTEAFF
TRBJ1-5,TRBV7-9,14,CASSLGAVNQPQHF
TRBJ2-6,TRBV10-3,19,CAISGPGGRGGSGANVLTF
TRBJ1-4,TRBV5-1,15,CASSPGGGREEKLFF
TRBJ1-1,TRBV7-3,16,CASSSDYRGRGTEAFF
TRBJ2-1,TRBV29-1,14,CSASDRGTYNEQFF
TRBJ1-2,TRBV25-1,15,CASSEYKGTNYGYTF
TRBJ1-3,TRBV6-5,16,CASSFPGVCVSNTIYF
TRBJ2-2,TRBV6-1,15,CASSNSGRFDGELFF
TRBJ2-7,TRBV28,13,CASNPRVAYEQYF